What follows are 19 T cell receptor beta chains derived from one specimen sequenced in a study of vaccination effects on CD4 cells after COVID-19. Sequencing followed a ViraFEST assay step that expanded antigen-specific CD4+ T cells with viral peptide pools. With 9 to 11 days of culture completed, CD4+ T cells were isolated. These receptors have no identified antigens. Data came from immunoSEQ multiplex PCR; TCRdb stores just in-frame clones and leaves some out. The table has around 30,000 clones, about 72% seen once. Specimen: CD4+ T cells from PBMCs cultured with HCoV-229E spike peptides, collected before COVID-19 vaccination. The source of these receptors is a human donor who received a COVID-19 vaccine.

The V call is TRBV27, the J call TRBJ1-2, with D maybe TRBD1 (5 bases). Trimming removed 6 bases from V and 4 bases from J, with 18 bases in between. Germline CDR1 reads MNHEY; CDR2 reads SMNVEV (reference sequence). The CDR3 runs 15 residues. CDR3 amino acids: CASRPALGGGYGYTF. The CDR3 region has the DNA TGTGCCAGCAGACCCGCCCTGGGGGGGGGCTATGGCTACACCTTC.

The chain recombines TRBV6-6 with TRBJ2-7; TRBD1 is a possible D gene (6 bases). The CDR3 spans 13 residues. Germline values: CDR1 MNHNY, CDR2 SVGAGI (reference sequence). V was trimmed by 1 base and J by 7 bases, leaving 11 bases between them. In DNA, the CDR3 is TGTGCCAGCAGTTACTTACAGGGTCGGGAGCAGTACTTC. Translated: CASSYLQGREQYF.

This clone appeared a few times. V and J are TRBV11-2 and TRBJ2-1; D gene unclear. Trimming shortened V by 5 bases and J by 7 bases, and 9 bases separated the two germline ends. The CDR3 runs to 12 residues. Germline V gene data show CDR1 as SGHAT and CDR2 as FQNNGV. The CDR3 reads CASSPTPNEQFF. For the CDR3, the DNA is TGTGCCAGCAGCCCCACGCCTAATGAGCAGTTCTTC.

V is TRBV10-3 and J is TRBJ2-3; TRBD1 agrees at 10 bases. Germline V lookup: CDR1 ENHRY, CDR2 SYGVKD. This CDR3 has 15 amino acids. Losses at the gene ends were 8 bases for V and 1 base for J; bases not matched to a gene: 6. CDR3 sequence (DNA): TGTGCCATCGGGGACAGGGGTGGGGGCACAGATACGCAGTATTTT. This translates into CAIGDRGGGTDTQYF.

This clone showed up just a few times. V is TRBV3-1 (or the pseudogene TRBV3-2) and J is TRBJ1-5, with 10 nucleotides matching TRBD1. Per germline, CDR1 LGHDT and CDR2 YNNKEL (reference sequence). The V and J ends lost 3 bases and 0 bases, in that order; junction bases with no gene match: 5. The CDR3 runs to 17 residues. Written as DNA, the CDR3 is TGTGCCAGCAGCCAGACAGGGGGCGGCCGTAGCAATCAGCCCCAGCATTTT. Translated: CASSQTGGGRSNQPQHF.

The V call is TRBV3-1 (or the pseudogene TRBV3-2), the J call TRBJ2-5; 7 bases are a match to TRBD2. V was clipped by 4 bases and J by 13 bases; unmatched bases: 9. This CDR3 has 12 residues. The germline V gene encodes CDR1 LGHDT and CDR2 YNNKEL (reference sequence). The CDR3 region has the DNA TGTGCCAGCAGCCTCCTGGGGGAGGGCCCGTACTTC. This sequence encodes CASSLLGEGPYF.

CDR3 bases: TGTGCCATCAGGACAGGGGGCAACACCGGGGAGCTGTTTTTT. It yields the protein CAIRTGGNTGELFF. The rearrangement links TRBV10-3 to TRBJ2-2; 10 positions match TRBD1. V gave up 6 bases and J gave up 2 bases; unmatched junction bases: 0. Germline loops: CDR1 ENHRY, CDR2 SYGVKD. The CDR3 sequence is 14 residues long.

This clone was picked up a small number of times. The genes are TRBV6-1 and TRBJ2-7; D gene ambiguous. The germline V gene has CDR1 MNHNS and CDR2 SASEGT. The CDR3 is 14 amino acids. Trimming stripped 3 bases from V and 0 bases from J, with 9 bases between. Written as DNA, the CDR3 is TGTGCCAGCAGTGAGAGTCCGAACTCCTACGAGCAGTACTTC. This gives the protein CASSESPNSYEQYF.

The chain has TRBV6-5 and TRBJ1-1; 9 nucleotides align to TRBD1. V was pared by 8 bases and J by 2 bases, with 6 bases of the junction left unmatched. The CDR3 contains 14 residues. Germline loops: CDR1 MNHEY, CDR2 SVGAGI. In nucleotides, the CDR3 is TGTGCCAGCGGAAGAACAGGGGGCAACACTGAAGCTTTCTTT. The encoded protein is CASGRTGGNTEAFF.

CDR3 in DNA: TGCGCCAGCAGCCAAGATACGGCTAGCGGGACGTCCGCCTACGAGCAGTACTTC. Its translation: CASSQDTASGTSAYEQYF. The chain has TRBV4-1 and TRBJ2-7; 9 bases are shared with TRBD2. With V trimmed by 0 bases and J by 2 bases, 11 bases remained unmatched. Germline CDR1 and CDR2: MGHRA and YSYEKL. The CDR3 runs 18 residues.

This chain connects TRBV7-9 to TRBJ1-1; D is ambiguous. The length of the CDR3 is 13 residues. Germline V lookup: CDR1 SEHNR, CDR2 FQNEAQ (reference sequence). V lost 5 bases and J lost 5, with 12 bases in between. CDR3 residues: CASSPQVGTEAFF. In nucleotides, the CDR3 is TGTGCCAGCAGCCCCCAGGTTGGAACTGAAGCTTTCTTT. The full variable domain, with the rest looked up from reference TRBV7-9 and TRBJ1-1, is DTGVSQNPRHKITKRGQNVTFRCDPISEHNRLYWYRQTLGQGPEFLTYFQNEAQLEKSRLLSDRFSAERPKGSFSTLEIQRTEQGDSAMYLCASSPQVGTEAFFGQGTRLTVV.

The V and J genes are TRBV3-1 (or the pseudogene TRBV3-2) and TRBJ2-1; D gene uncertain. CDR1 is LGHDT and CDR2 is YNNKEL in the germline V gene (reference sequence). The CDR3 consists of 11 residues. V gave up 6 bases and J gave up 15 bases, with 15 bases separating them. The CDR3 protein is CASRDWPHTFF. The CDR3 DNA reads TGTGCCAGCAGAGACTGGCCCCACACGTTCTTC.

This chain links TRBV3-1 (or the pseudogene TRBV3-2) with TRBJ1-5, with D unclear. The CDR3 is 14 amino acids. Trimming pared 2 bases from V and 4 bases from J, leaving 9 bases between. Per the germline V gene, CDR1 is LGHDT and CDR2 is YNNKEL (reference sequence). CDR3 sequence (DNA): TGTGCCAGCAGCCAACACTATAGTAATCAGCCCCAGCATTTT. This translates into CASSQHYSNQPQHF.

The chain couples TRBV9 to TRBJ2-7, with D perhaps given as TRBD1 or TRBD2 (5 bases each). The CDR3 contains 15 residues. V lost 4 bases and J 2 bases, leaving 16 bases between the germline ends. The V gene's germline CDR1 is SGDLS and CDR2 YYNGEE. The CDR3 spells CASSPRGGPTYEQYF. CDR3 DNA: TGTGCCAGCAGCCCCCGGGGCGGTCCCACCTACGAGCAGTACTTC. The full variable domain, completed using reference TRBV9 and TRBJ2-7, is DSGVTQTPKHLITATGQRVTLRCSPRSGDLSVYWYQQSLDQGLQFLIQYYNGEERAKGNILERFSAQQFPDLHSELNLSSLELGDSALYFCASSPRGGPTYEQYFGPGTRLTVT.

The gene calls are TRBV6-5 and TRBJ1-1, with D possibly being TRBD1 (6 bases). V gave up 0 bases and J gave up 2 bases, with 13 bases separating them. Germline-derived CDR1 and CDR2 are MNHEY and SVGAGI. CDR3 length: 16 residues. The CDR3: CASSYSRGQINTEAFF. The CDR3 DNA reads as TGTGCCAGCAGTTACTCCCGAGGACAGATTAACACTGAAGCTTTCTTT.

The genes are TRBV2 and TRBJ2-2, with D possibly being TRBD2 (6 bases). Germline loops: CDR1 SNHLY, CDR2 FYNNEI. The CDR3 sequence is 14 residues long. The ends were cut back, 10 bases at V and 0 bases at J, with 12 bases in the middle. CDR3 sequence: CATRGTSNTGELFF. The CDR3 DNA is TGTGCCACCCGAGGGACTTCGAACACCGGGGAGCTGTTTTTT.

The genes are TRBV18 and TRBJ1-1; TRBD1 aligns across 10 bases. The CDR3 has 14 residues. Germline CDR1 and CDR2: KGHSH and LQKENI. Losses at the gene ends were 6 bases for V and 5 bases for J; bases not matched to a gene: 6. The DNA for the CDR3 is TGTGCCAGCTCCCGACAGGGGGCGAGGACTGAAGCTTTCTTT. Its protein is CASSRQGARTEAFF.

The chain is built from TRBV3-1 (or the pseudogene TRBV3-2) and TRBJ1-2, with D tentatively TRBD1 (6 bases). This CDR3 is 13 amino acids long. V dropped 3 bases and J dropped 2 bases, with 7 bases sitting between them. Germline CDR1 and CDR2: LGHDT and YNNKEL (reference sequence). The CDR3 protein is CASSHGQNYGYTF. The DNA for the CDR3 is TGTGCCAGCAGCCACGGACAGAACTATGGCTACACCTTC.

V and J are TRBV6-2 or TRBV6-3 and TRBJ2-1; TRBD2 is a possible D gene (6 bases). The CDR3 is 14 amino acids. Germline V gene sequence: CDR1 MNHEY, CDR2 SVGEGT. The V and J ends lost 3 bases and 9 bases respectively, with 15 bases between them. The CDR3 loop reads CASSYIGYGGEQFF. The CDR3 DNA follows: TGTGCCAGCAGTTATATTGGCTACGGGGGTGAGCAGTTCTTC.